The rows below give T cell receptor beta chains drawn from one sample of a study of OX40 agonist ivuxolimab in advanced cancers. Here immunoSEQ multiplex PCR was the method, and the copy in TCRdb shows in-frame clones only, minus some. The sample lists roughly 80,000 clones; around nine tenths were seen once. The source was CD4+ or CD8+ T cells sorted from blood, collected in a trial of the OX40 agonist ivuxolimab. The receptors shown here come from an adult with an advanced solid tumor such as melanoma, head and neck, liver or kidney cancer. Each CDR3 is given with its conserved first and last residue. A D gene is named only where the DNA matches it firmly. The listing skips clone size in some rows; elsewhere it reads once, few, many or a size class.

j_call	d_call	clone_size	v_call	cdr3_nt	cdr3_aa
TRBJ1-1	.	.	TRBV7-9	TGTGCCAGCAGCTGGACAGTGAACACTGAAGCTTTCTTT	CASSWTVNTEAFF
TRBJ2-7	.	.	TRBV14	TGTGCCAGCAGCCAATTCTCCACCTACGAGCAGTACTTC	CASSQFSTYEQYF
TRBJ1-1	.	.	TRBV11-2	TGTGCCAGCCGCCTACCGGGCGTCACTGAAGCTTTCTTT	CASRLPGVTEAFF
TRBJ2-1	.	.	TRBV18	TGTGCCAGCTCACCATTACAGGGTAGTTTTAATGAGCAGTTCTTC	CASSPLQGSFNEQFF
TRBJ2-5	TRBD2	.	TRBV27	TGTGCCAGCAGTTTAAAGGGAGCGGGAGCGGAAGAGACCCAGTACTTC	CASSLKGAGAEETQYF
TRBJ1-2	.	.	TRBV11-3	TGTGCCAGCAGCGACCGGGATCCCGCCCCATATGGCTACACCTTC	CASSDRDPAPYGYTF
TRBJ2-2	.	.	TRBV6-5	TGTGCCAGCAGTCGATCCGGGACACCGTCCGGGGAGCTGTTTTTT	CASSRSGTPSGELFF
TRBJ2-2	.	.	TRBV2	TGTGCCAGCAGATCGCGGGCAGGGGTTCCCGGGGAGCTGTTTTTT	CASRSRAGVPGELFF
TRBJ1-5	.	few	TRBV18	TGTGCCAGCTCACCCGCTCCTAGGCAGCCCCAGCATTTT	CASSPAPRQPQHF
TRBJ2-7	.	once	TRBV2	TGTGCCAGCCTACTACGGGAATTTACGGCCTACGAGCAGTACTTC	CASLLREFTAYEQYF
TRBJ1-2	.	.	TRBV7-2	TGTGCCAGCAGCCCTAACAGTGTCTATGGCTACACCTTC	CASSPNSVYGYTF
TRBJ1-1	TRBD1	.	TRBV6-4	TGTGCCAGCAGTCAGGGGGCTGCAGGCCGAGCTTTCTTT	CASSQGAAGRAFF